Shown below are 14 T cell receptor beta chains from a single sample sequenced in a study of response to subunit inactivated influenza vaccine. TCRdb processed the RT-PCR reads anew with MiXCR; each CDR3 protein has one entry. The data show 700,000 to 800,000 distinct CDR3 sequences, approximately 17% seen once. The sample in question was PBMCs from blood, obtained about 5 days after vaccination. These receptor sequences come from a man over 45 who received an inactivated influenza vaccine.

The chain carries TRBV20-1 and TRBJ2-1, with 8 bases aligning to TRBD1. The J segment lost 0 bases and the V segment lost 5 bases, leaving 6 bases of the junction unmatched. The CDR3 contains 15 residues. Germline values: CDR1 DFQATT, CDR2 SNEGSKA (reference sequence). The CDR3: CSAQGARSSYNEQFF. DNA of the CDR3: TGCAGTGCTCAGGGGGCCCGTAGCTCCTACAATGAGCAGTTCTTC.

The CDR3 DNA is TGTGCCAGCAGTTTTTCCTTAGGGGGACAATCCTACGAGCAGTACTTC. Translating gives CASSFSLGGQSYEQYF. V usage is TRBV6-5 and J usage is TRBJ2-7; a possible D gene is TRBD1 (6 bases). V lost 4 bases to trimming and J lost 1 base, with 17 bases between them. CDR3 length: 16 amino acids. Per germline, CDR1 MNHEY and CDR2 SVGAGI.

This clonotype came up many times. The chain combines TRBV6-2 or TRBV6-3 with TRBJ1-1; D is unresolved. The CDR3 covers 14 residues. Trimming removed 7 bases at V and 1 base at J, with 13 bases between. Germline CDR1 is MNHEY and CDR2 is SVGEGT. CDR3 loop: CASNNWEPNTEAFF. The CDR3 region has the DNA TGTGCCAGCAACAATTGGGAACCGAACACTGAAGCTTTCTTT.

V is TRBV20-1 and J is TRBJ2-5, with 12 bases that match TRBD2. There are 15 residues in the CDR3. V shed 3 bases, J shed 5 bases, and the junction held 7 bases outside the gene matches. Germline V gives CDR1 DFQATT, CDR2 SNEGSKA (reference sequence). The CDR3 DNA is TGCAGTGCTAGGGGACTAGCGGGCCTTCGGGAGACCCAGTACTTC. Translation gives CSARGLAGLRETQYF.

The chain joins TRBV20-1 to TRBJ2-7, with D possibly being TRBD1 or TRBD2 (5 bases each). Germline assignment: CDR1 DFQATT and CDR2 SNEGSKA (reference sequence). Trimming took 0 bases from V and 2 from J, leaving 14 bases between them. The CDR3 consists of 15 residues. This CDR3 reads CSARDSRGSPYEQYF. CDR3 nucleotides: TGCAGTGCTAGAGATAGCCGGGGCAGCCCCTACGAGCAGTACTTC.

CDR3: CASSFGEADTQYF. The CDR3 coding sequence is TGTGCCAGCAGCTTCGGGGAGGCAGATACGCAGTATTTT. The V gene is TRBV7-8, the J gene TRBJ2-3; a possible D gene is TRBD2 (6 bases). This CDR3 is built from 13 residues. Trimming left V 3 bases short and J 4 bases short, with 8 bases between. Germline V gives CDR1 SGHVS, CDR2 FQNEAQ.

The chain carries TRBV10-3 and TRBJ1-1; maybe TRBD1 (5 bases). V was trimmed by 0 bases and J by 0 bases, leaving 17 bases between them. CDR1 is ENHRY and CDR2 is SYGVKD in the germline V gene. CDR3 size: 18 residues. The CDR3 coding sequence is TGTGCCATCAGTGAGTCCAGGGTTCTCTTAGCCATGAACACTGAAGCTTTCTTT. Translated: CAISESRVLLAMNTEAFF.

The sample holds a few counts of this clonotype. The chain has TRBV6-1 and TRBJ2-1; 10 nucleotides agree with TRBD2. Per the germline V gene, CDR1 is MNHNS and CDR2 is SASEGT. The CDR3 consists of 18 residues. Trimming removed 4 bases from V and 0 bases from J; junction bases left unmatched: 9. The CDR3 DNA reads as TGTGCCAGCAGTGCTGGACTAGCGGATCTGAGCTCCTACAATGAGCAGTTCTTC. It translates to CASSAGLADLSSYNEQFF.

Ten or more counts support this clonotype. The CDR3 bases are TGCGCCAGCAGCTTGGGGACAGGGGATGGCAATCAGCCCCAGCATTTT. It is translated as CASSLGTGDGNQPQHF. J is TRBJ1-5 and V is TRBV5-1, with 9 nucleotides matching TRBD1. With V trimmed by 0 bases and J by 2 bases, 3 bases remained unmatched. CDR3 length equals 16 residues. Per the germline V gene, CDR1 is SGHRS and CDR2 is YFSETQ.

The rearrangement uses TRBV9 and TRBJ2-7; weak D call: TRBD1 (5 bases). This CDR3 contains 14 residues. The V gene lost 0 bases and the J gene lost 5 bases, with 12 bases spanning the gap. The V gene's germline CDR1 is SGDLS and CDR2 YYNGEE. CDR3 loop: CASSVEGAADEQYF. DNA for the CDR3: TGTGCCAGCAGCGTAGAAGGGGCCGCCGACGAGCAGTACTTC.

The chain links TRBV18 to TRBJ1-5, with no clear D. The germline V and J ends were trimmed by 3 bases and 5 bases, with 8 bases remaining between them. CDR1 is KGHSH and CDR2 is LQKENI in the germline V gene. This CDR3 is built from 13 residues. The CDR3 region is CASSPLQDQPQHF. In DNA, the CDR3 is TGTGCCAGCTCACCTCTCCAGGATCAGCCCCAGCATTTT. The variable domain in full, with the rest retrieved from reference TRBV18 and TRBJ1-5, is NAGVMQNPRHLVRRRGQEARLRCSPMKGHSHVYWYRQLPEEGLKFMVYLQKENIIDESGMPKERFSAEFPKEGPSILRIQQVVRGDSAAYFCASSPLQDQPQHFGDGTRLSIL.

The chain employs TRBV4-3 and TRBJ1-2; D perhaps matches TRBD1 (5 bases). In germline, CDR1 is LGHNA, CDR2 YSLEER. This CDR3 has 17 amino acids. Trimming removed 0 bases at V and 1 base at J, with 15 bases between. CDR3 DNA: TGCGCCAGCAGCCAAGAAGTCTTTAGGGGACTTAACTATGGCTACACCTTC. It yields the protein CASSQEVFRGLNYGYTF.

This chain joins TRBV4-1 and TRBJ2-3; D call uncertain. This CDR3 spans 17 amino acids. V was clipped by 1 base and J by 1 base, with 15 bases between them. Germline CDR1 and CDR2: MGHRA and YSYEKL. CDR3 amino acids: CASSQASVPLGTDTQYF. CDR3 DNA sequence: TGCGCCAGCAGCCAAGCGTCGGTCCCCCTCGGCACAGATACGCAGTATTTT.

With respect to this clonotype: In this CDR3 the conserved last residue, phenylalanine or tryptophan, is missing, so a read error is likely. The DNA for the CDR3 is TGCAGTGCTAAACACCCGGCTTCCCTCCACCCTAGCACAGATACGCAGTATTTA. It specifies CSAKHPASLHPSTDTQYL. The chain uses TRBV20-1 and TRBJ2-3; D is ambiguous. CDR1 and CDR2 from the germline V gene are DFQATT and SNEGSKA (reference sequence). This CDR3 has 18 residues. The V and J ends lost 4 bases and 0 bases respectively, with 23 bases between them.